This T cell receptor (beta chain) was documented in a study of blood T cells in healthy people across ages. Whole-study findings and limits: Greater diversity and more naive CD4+ cells were seen in long-lived donors than in aged donors.

Isolating PBMCs gave at least 7 million of these cells per sample. This CDR3 is built from 16 residues. From germline, CDR1 is LGHDT and CDR2 YNNKEL (reference sequence). The ends lost 4 bases at V and 4 bases at J; junction bases unmatched: 7. For this clonotype: Antigen unknown.

It was with a sample-barcoded 5' primer and a J-beta primer mix that a second PCR of roughly 7 to 12 cycles was run. Each cDNA was tagged by a template-switch adaptor containing 12 random nucleotides. One entry per CDR3 protein, called by TCRdb with MiXCR from the 5' RACE reads. The table includes approximately 810,000 distinct CDR3 sequences, about 30% detected once. This sequence was found in a woman aged 80 or over in good health. Source material: blood. The chain employs TRBV3-1 and TRBJ1-4; 9 positions match TRBD1. The CDR3 here is CASSPGQGPSNEKLFF. In DNA, the CDR3 is TGTGCCAGCAGCCCGGGACAGGGCCCAAGTAATGAAAAACTGTTTTTT.